This T cell receptor beta chain was captured in a study of cytomegalovirus exposure and HLA in healthy donors. Study-level information: Unique TCRs numbering some 93 million, obtained from HLA-typed donors, made up an early data release.

Overall study findings and caveats: In a later analysis, compared with equally common non-associated chains, HLA-associated beta chains were more expanded.

60 Vbeta and 13 Jbeta primers were used in PCR. The assay was immunoSEQ multiplex PCR, and TCRdb's table has in-frame clones only and misses some. The table lists hundreds of thousands of clones, approximately 80% of them singletons. About this clone: The antigen is not known.

This CDR3 has 14 amino acids. The sequencing input was PBMCs. The TCR was taken from a girl aged 2-10 years in good health and CMV-seronegative. The V gene is TRBV21-1, the J gene TRBJ2-1; the table's D call, TRBD2, was not checked against the DNA. TRBV21-1 represents a pseudogene. In nucleotides, the CDR3 is TGTGCCAGCAGCAAATTTGGACGGGAAAATGAGCAGTTCTTC. Its translation is CASSKFGRENEQFF.